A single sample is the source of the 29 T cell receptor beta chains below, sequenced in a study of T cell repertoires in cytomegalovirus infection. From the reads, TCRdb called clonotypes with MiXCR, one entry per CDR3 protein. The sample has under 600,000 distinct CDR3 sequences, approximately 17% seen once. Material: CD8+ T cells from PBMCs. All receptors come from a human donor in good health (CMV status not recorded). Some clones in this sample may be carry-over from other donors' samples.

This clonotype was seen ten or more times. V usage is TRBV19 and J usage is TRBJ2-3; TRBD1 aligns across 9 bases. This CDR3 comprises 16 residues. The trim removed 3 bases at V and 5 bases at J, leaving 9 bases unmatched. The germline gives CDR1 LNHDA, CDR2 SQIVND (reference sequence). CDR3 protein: CASSIYGTGMQDTQYF. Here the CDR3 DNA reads TGTGCCAGTAGTATCTATGGGACAGGGATGCAAGATACGCAGTATTTT.

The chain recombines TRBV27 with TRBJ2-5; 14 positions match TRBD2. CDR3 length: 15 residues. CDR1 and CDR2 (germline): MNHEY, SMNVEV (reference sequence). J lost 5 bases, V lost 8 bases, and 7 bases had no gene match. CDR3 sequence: CASAGLAGAVETQYF. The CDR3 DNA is TGTGCCAGCGCGGGACTAGCGGGAGCGGTTGAGACCCAGTACTTC.

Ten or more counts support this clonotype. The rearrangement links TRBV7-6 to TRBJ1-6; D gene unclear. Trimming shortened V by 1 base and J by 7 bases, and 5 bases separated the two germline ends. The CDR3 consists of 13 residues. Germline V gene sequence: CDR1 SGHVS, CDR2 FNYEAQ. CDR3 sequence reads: CASSLEQNSPLHF. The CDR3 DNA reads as TGTGCCAGCAGCTTAGAGCAGAATTCACCCCTCCACTTT.

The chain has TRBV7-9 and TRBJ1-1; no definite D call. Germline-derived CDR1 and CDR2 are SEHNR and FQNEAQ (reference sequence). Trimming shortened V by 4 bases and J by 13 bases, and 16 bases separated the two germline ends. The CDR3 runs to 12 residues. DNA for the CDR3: TGTGCCAGCAGCTCCGAATCGGGTTACGGTTTCTTT. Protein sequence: CASSSESGYGFF.

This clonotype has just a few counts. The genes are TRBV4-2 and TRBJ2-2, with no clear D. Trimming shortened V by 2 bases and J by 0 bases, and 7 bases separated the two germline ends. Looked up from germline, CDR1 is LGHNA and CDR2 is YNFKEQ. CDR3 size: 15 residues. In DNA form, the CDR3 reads TGTGCCAGCAGCCAAATCAAGTCGAACACCGGGGAGCTGTTTTTT. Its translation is CASSQIKSNTGELFF.

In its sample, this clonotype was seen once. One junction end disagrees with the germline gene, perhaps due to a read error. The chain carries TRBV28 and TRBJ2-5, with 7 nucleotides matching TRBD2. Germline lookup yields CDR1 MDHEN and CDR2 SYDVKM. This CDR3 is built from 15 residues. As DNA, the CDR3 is TGTGCCAGAAGTTTCCCCGGGACTATCCAAGAGACCCAGTACTTC. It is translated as CARSFPGTIQETQYF.

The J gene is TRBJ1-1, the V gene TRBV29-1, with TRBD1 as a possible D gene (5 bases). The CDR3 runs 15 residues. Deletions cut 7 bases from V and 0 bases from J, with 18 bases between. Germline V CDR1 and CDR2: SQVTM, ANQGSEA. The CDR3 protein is CSAGLTARMNTEAFF. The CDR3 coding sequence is TGCAGCGCAGGATTGACAGCTCGCATGAACACTGAAGCTTTCTTT.

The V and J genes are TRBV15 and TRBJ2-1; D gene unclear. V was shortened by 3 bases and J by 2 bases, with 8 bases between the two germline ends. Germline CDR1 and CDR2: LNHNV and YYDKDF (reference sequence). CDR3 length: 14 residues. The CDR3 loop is CATSSLMPYNEQFF. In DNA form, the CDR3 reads TGTGCCACCAGCAGCCTCATGCCCTACAATGAGCAGTTCTTC.

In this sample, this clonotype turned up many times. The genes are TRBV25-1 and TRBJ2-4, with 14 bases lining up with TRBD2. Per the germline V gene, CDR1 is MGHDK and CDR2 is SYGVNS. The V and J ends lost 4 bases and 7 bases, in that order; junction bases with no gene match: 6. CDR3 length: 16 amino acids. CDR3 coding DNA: TGTGCCAGCAGTGGGAGAGGACTAGCGGGAGGTAACATTCAGTACTTC. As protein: CASSGRGLAGGNIQYF.

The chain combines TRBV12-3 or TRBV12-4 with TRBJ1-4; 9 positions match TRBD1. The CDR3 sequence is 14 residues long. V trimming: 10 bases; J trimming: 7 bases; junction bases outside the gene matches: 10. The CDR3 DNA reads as TGTGCCATTGCAGGTGGGACAGGGATTGAAAAACTGTTTTTT. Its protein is CAIAGGTGIEKLFF.

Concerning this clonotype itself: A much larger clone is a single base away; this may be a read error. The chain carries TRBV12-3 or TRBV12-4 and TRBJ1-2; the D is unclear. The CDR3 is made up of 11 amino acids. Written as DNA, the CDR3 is TGTACCAGCAGTTTCGGCAGGCGGAACACCTTC. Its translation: CTSSFGRRNTF.

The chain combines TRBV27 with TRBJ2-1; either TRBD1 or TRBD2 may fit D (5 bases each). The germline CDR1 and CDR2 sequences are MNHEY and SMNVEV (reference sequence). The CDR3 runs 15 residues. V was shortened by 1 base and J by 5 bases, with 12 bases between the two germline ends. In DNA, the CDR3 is TGTGCCAGCAGTTTATTTGGGGGAATCCACAATGAGCAGTTCTTC. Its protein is CASSLFGGIHNEQFF.

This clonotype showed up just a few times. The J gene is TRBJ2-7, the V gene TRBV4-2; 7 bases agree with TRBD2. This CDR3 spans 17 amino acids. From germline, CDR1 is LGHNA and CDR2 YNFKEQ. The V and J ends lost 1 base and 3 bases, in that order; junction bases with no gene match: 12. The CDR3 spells CASSQVGPGLLSYEQYF. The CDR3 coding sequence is TGTGCCAGCAGCCAAGTAGGGCCGGGACTACTAAGCTACGAGCAGTACTTC.

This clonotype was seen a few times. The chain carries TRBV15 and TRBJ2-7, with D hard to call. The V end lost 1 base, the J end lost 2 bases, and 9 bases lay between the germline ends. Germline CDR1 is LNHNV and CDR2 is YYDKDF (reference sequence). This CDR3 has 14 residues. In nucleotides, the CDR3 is TGTGCCACCAGCAGAGTGTCCCTCACCTACGAGCAGTACTTC. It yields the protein CATSRVSLTYEQYF.

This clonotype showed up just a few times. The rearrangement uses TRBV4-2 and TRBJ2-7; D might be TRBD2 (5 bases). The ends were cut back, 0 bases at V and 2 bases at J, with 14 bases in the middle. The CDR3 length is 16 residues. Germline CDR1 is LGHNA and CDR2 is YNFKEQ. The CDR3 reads CASSQDPGERAYEQYF. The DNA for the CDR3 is TGTGCCAGCAGCCAAGATCCGGGCGAGAGGGCCTACGAGCAGTACTTC.

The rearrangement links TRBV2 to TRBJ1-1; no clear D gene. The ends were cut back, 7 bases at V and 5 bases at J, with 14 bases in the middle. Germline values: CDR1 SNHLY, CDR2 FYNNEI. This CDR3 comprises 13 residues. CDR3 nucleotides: TGTGCCAGCATCCCAAAGGGCAGGACTGAAGCTTTCTTT. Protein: CASIPKGRTEAFF.

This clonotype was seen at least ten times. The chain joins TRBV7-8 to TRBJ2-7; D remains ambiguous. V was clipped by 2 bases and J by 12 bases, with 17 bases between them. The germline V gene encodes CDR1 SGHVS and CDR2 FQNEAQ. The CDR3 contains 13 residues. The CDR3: CASSLPGQPSWYF. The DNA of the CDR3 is TGTGCCAGCAGCTTACCCGGGCAGCCCTCCTGGTACTTC.

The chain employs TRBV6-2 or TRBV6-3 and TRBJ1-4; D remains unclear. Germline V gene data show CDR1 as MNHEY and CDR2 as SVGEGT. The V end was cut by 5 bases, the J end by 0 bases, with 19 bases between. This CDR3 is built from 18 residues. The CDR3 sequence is CASSPLGGSEATNEKLFF. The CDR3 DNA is TGTGCCAGCAGTCCTCTCGGAGGCAGCGAAGCAACTAATGAAAAACTGTTTTTT.

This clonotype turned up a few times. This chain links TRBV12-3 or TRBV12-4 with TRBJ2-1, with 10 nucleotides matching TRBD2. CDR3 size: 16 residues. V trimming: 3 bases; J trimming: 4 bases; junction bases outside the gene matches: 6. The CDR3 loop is CASSFLLAGIYNEQFF. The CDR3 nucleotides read TGTGCCAGCAGTTTCTTACTAGCGGGAATTTACAATGAGCAGTTCTTC.

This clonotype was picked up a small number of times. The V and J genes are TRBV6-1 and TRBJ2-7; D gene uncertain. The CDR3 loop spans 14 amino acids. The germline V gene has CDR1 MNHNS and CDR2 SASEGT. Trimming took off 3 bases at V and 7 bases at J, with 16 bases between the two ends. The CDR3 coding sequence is TGTGCCAGCAGTGATACTGACCACCTACGAGAGCAGTACTTC. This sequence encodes CASSDTDHLREQYF.

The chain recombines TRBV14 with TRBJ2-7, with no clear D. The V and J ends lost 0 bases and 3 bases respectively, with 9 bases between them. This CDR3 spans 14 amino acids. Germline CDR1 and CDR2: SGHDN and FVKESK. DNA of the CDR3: TGTGCCAGCAGCCAAGATATAGGCAGCTACGAGCAGTACTTC. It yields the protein CASSQDIGSYEQYF.

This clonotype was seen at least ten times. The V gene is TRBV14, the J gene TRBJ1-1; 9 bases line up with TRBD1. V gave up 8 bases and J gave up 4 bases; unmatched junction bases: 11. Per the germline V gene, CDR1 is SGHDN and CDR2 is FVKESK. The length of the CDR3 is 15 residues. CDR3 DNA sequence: TGTGCCAGCGATACCGGGACAGGGATGGTCACTGAAGCTTTCTTT. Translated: CASDTGTGMVTEAFF.

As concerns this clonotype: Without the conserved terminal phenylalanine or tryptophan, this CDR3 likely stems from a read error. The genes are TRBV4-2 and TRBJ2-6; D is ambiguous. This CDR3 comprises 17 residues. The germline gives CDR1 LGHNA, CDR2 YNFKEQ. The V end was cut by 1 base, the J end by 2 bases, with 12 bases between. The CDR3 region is CASSQGAWTTGANVLTL. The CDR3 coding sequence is TGTGCCAGCAGCCAAGGAGCGTGGACCACTGGGGCCAACGTCCTGACTTTA.

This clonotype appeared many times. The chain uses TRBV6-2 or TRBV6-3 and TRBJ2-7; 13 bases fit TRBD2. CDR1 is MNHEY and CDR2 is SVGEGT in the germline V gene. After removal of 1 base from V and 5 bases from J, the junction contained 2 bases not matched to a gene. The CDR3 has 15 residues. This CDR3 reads CASSYFGLAGDEQYF. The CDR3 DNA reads TGTGCCAGCAGTTACTTCGGACTAGCGGGAGACGAGCAGTACTTC.

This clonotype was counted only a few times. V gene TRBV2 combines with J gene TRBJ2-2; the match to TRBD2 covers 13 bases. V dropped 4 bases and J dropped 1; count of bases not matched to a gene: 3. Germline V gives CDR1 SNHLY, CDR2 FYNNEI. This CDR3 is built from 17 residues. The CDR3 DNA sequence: TGTGCCAGCAGTGGCGGACTAGCGGGGGAGAACACCGGGGAGCTGTTTTTT. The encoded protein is CASSGGLAGENTGELFF.

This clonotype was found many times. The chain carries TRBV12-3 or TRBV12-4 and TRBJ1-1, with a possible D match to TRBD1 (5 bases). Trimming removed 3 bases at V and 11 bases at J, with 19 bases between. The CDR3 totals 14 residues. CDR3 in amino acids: CASSFSGAGGDAFF. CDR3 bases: TGTGCCAGCAGTTTCAGCGGGGCAGGCGGGGATGCTTTCTTT.

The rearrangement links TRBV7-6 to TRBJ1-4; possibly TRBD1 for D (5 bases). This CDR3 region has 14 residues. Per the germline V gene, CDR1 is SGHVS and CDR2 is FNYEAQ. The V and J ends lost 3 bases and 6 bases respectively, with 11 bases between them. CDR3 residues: CASSFKGLDEKLFF. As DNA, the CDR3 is TGTGCCAGCAGCTTTAAGGGGCTCGATGAAAAACTGTTTTTT.

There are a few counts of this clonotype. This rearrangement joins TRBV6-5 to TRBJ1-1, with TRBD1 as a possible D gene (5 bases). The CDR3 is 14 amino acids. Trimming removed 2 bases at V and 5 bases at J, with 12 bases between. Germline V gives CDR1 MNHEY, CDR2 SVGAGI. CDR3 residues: CASSYRGEGTEAFF. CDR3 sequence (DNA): TGTGCCAGCAGTTACCGAGGGGAGGGGACTGAAGCTTTCTTT.

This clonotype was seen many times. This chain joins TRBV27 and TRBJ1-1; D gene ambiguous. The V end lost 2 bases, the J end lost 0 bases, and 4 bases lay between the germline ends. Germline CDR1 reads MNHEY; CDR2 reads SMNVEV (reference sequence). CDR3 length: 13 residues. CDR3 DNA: TGTGCCAGCAGTTTACAACTGAACACTGAAGCTTTCTTT. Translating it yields CASSLQLNTEAFF.